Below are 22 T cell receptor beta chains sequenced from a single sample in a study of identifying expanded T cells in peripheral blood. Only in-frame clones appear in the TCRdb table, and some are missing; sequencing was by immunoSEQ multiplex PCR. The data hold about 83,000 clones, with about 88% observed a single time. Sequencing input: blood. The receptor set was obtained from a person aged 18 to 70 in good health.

CDR3 amino acids: CASSPDRNYGYTF. For the CDR3, the DNA is TGCGCCAGCAGCCCGGACAGGAACTATGGCTACACCTTC. The chain joins TRBV5-1 to TRBJ1-2, with 7 bases that match TRBD1. Unmatched junction bases numbered 2, after V lost 4 bases and J lost 2 bases. The germline V gene has CDR1 SGHRS and CDR2 YFSETQ. CDR3 length equals 13 residues.

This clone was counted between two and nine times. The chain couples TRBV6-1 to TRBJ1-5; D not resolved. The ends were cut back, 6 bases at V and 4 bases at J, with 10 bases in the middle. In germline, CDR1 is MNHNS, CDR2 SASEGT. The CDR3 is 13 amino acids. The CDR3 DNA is TGTGCCAGCAGCCTCAACGGGAATCAGCCCCAGCATTTT. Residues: CASSLNGNQPQHF.

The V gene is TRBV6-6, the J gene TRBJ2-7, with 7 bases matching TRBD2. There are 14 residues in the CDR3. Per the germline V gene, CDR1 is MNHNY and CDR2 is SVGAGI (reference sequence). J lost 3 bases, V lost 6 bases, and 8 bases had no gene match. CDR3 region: CASRPTSFIYEQYF. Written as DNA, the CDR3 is TGTGCCAGCAGGCCGACTAGCTTTATCTACGAGCAGTACTTC.

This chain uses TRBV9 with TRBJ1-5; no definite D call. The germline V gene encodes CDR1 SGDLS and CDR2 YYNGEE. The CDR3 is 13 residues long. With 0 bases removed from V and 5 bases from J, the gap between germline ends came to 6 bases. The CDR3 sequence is CASSVDPDQPQHF. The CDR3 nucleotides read TGTGCCAGCAGCGTAGACCCAGATCAGCCCCAGCATTTT.

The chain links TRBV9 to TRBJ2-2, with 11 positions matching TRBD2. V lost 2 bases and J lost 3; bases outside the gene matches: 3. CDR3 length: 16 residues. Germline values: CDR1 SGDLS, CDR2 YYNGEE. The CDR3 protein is CASSVSGGADTGELFF. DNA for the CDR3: TGTGCCAGCAGCGTTAGCGGGGGGGCCGACACCGGGGAGCTGTTTTTT.

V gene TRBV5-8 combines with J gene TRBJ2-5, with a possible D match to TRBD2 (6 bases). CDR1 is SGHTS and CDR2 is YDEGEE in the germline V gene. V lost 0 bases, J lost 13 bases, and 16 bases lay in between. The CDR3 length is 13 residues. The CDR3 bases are TGTGCCAGCAGCTTGGCCGGGACTTTGGAGCCGTACTTC. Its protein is CASSLAGTLEPYF.

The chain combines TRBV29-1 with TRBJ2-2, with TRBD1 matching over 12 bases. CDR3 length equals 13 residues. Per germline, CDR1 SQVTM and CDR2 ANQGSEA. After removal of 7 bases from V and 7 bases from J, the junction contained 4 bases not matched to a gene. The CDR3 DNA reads TGCAGCGGGGGACAGGGGGCGATCGGGGAGCTGTTTTTT. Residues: CSGGQGAIGELFF.

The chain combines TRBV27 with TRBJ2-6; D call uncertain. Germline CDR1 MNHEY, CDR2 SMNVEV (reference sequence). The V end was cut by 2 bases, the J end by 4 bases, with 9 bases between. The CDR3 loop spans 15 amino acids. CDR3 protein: CASSLQFAGANVLTF. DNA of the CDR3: TGTGCCAGCAGTTTACAGTTCGCCGGGGCCAACGTCCTGACTTTC.

This CDR3 is CASSPGTSADTQYF. The CDR3 DNA sequence: TGTGCCAGCAGCCCAGGGACTAGCGCAGATACGCAGTATTTT. The chain carries TRBV11-3 and TRBJ2-3; 10 bases align to TRBD2. The germline gives CDR1 SGHNT, CDR2 YENEEA. J was trimmed by 4 bases and V by 5 bases; bases with no gene match: 3. This CDR3 has 14 amino acids.

The CDR3 sequence: CASSTYGLAGPWGRTDTQYF. Here the CDR3 DNA reads TGTGCCAGTAGTACGTACGGACTAGCGGGACCATGGGGTAGAACGGATACGCAGTATTTT. The rearrangement links TRBV19 to TRBJ2-3; 12 bases line up with TRBD2. Germline lookup yields CDR1 LNHDA and CDR2 SQIVND (reference sequence). CDR3 size: 20 residues. V shed 4 bases, J shed 6 bases, and the junction held 20 bases outside the gene matches.

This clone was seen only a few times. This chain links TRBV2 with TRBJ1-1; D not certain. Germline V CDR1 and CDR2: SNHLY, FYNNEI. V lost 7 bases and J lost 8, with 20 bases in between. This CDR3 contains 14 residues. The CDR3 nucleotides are TGTGCCAGCAAAACACCCATTAGGGAGCTCGAAGCTTTCTTT. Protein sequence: CASKTPIRELEAFF.

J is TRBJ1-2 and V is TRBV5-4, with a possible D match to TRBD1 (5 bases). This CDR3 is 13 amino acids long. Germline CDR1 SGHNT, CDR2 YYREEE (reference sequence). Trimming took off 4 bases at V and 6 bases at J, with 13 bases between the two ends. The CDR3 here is CASSALGVDGYTF. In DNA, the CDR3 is TGTGCCAGCAGCGCGTTGGGGGTAGATGGCTACACCTTC.

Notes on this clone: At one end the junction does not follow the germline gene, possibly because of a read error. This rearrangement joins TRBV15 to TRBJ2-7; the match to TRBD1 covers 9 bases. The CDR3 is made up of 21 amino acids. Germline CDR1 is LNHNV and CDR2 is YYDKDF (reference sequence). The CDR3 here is CATSRDLRDRVGTIPTYGQYF. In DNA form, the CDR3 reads TGTGCCACCAGCAGAGATCTTAGGGACAGGGTAGGAACGATACCAACTTACGGGCAGTACTTC.

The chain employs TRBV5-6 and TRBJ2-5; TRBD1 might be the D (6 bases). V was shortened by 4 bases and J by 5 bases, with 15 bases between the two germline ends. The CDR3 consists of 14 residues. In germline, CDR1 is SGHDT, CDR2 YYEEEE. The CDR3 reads CASSIGTRQETQYF. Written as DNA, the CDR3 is TGTGCCAGCAGCATCGGGACACGGCAGGAGACCCAGTACTTC.

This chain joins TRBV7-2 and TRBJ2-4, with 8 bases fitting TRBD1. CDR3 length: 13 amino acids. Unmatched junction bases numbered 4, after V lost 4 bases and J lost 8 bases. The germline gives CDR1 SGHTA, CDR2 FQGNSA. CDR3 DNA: TGTGCCAGCAGCTCGGACAGGGATGACATTCAGTACTTC. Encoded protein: CASSSDRDDIQYF.

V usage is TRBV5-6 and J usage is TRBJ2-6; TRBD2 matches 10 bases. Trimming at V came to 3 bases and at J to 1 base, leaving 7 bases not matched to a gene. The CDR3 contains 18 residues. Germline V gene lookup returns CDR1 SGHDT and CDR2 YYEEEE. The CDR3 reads CASSYLAGALSGANVLTF. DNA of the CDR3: TGTGCCAGCAGCTACCTAGCGGGAGCTTTGTCTGGGGCCAACGTCCTGACTTTC.

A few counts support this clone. CDR3 sequence (DNA): TGTGCCAGCACCACTTTAGCCTACTACAATGAGCAGTTCTTC. It specifies CASTTLAYYNEQFF. V is TRBV28 and J is TRBJ2-1; D gene unclear. CDR1 is MDHEN and CDR2 is SYDVKM in the germline V gene. This CDR3 is 14 amino acids long. The V end lost 7 bases, the J end lost 3 bases, and 13 bases lay between the germline ends. Full variable domain (missing parts from reference TRBV28 and TRBJ2-1): DVKVTQSSRYLVKRTGEKVFLECVQDMDHENMFWYRQDPGLGLRLIYFSYDVKMKEKGDIPEGYSVSREKKERFSLILESASTNQTSMYLCASTTLAYYNEQFFGPGTRLTVL.

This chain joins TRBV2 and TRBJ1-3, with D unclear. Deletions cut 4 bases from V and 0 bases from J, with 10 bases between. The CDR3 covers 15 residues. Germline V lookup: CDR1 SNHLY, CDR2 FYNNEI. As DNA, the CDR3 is TGTGCCAGCAGTGTGAACAGAAACTCTGGAAACACCATATATTTT. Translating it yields CASSVNRNSGNTIYF.

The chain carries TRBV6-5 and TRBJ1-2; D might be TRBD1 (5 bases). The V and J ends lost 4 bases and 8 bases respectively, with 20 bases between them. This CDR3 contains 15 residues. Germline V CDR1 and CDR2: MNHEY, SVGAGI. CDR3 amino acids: CASSSSDRRGLGYTF. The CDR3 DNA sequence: TGTGCCAGCAGTTCCAGCGACCGCCGGGGGTTGGGCTACACCTTC.

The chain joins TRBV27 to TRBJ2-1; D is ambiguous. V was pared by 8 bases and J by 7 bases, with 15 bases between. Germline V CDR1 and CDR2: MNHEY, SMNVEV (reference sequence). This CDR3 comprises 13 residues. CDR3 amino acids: CASSFTPENEQFF. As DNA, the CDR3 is TGTGCCAGCTCATTCACGCCGGAAAATGAGCAGTTCTTC.

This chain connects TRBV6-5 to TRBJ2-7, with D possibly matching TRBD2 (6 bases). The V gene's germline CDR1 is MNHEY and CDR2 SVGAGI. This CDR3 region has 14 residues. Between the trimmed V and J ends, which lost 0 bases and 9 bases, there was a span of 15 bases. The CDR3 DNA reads TGTGCCAGCAGTTACTCGATTCCAGGCGGGACGCAGTACTTC. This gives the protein CASSYSIPGGTQYF.

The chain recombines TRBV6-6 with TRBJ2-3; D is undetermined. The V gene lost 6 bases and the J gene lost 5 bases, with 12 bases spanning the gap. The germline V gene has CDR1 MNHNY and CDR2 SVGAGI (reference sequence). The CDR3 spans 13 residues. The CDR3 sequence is CASRPYYLDTQYF. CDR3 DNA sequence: TGTGCCAGCAGGCCTTACTACTTAGATACGCAGTATTTT.